These 30 T cell receptor beta chains were sequenced from one sample in a study of T cell responses to AZD1222 COVID-19 vaccine. Profiling relied on immunoSEQ multiplex PCR, and the TCRdb table lists in-frame clones only, not all of them. The sample consists of more than 80,000 clones, less than 95% of them appearing once. This specimen was peripheral blood, taken 28 days after the second AZD1222 dose. The receptors were sampled from an adult who received the AZD1222 COVID-19 vaccine.

The J gene is TRBJ2-5, the V gene TRBV6-5, with D possibly TRBD1 on 5 matching bases. The V end lost 10 bases, the J end lost 2 bases, and 11 bases lay between the germline ends. From germline, CDR1 is MNHEY and CDR2 SVGAGI. The CDR3 covers 12 residues. This chain's CDR3 is CATRQNQETQYF. In DNA form, the CDR3 reads TGTGCCACACGACAGAATCAAGAGACCCAGTACTTC.

The rearrangement joins TRBV4-1 to TRBJ2-2, with 8 nucleotides matching TRBD2. Germline CDR1 reads MGHRA; CDR2 reads YSYEKL. This CDR3 comprises 18 residues. The junction had 14 bases not matched to a gene; V was cut back by 1 base and J by 7 bases. The CDR3 region is CASSQGSHSGISSGELFF. CDR3 DNA sequence: TGCGCCAGCAGCCAAGGATCTCATAGCGGGATAAGTAGCGGGGAGCTGTTTTTT.

About this clone itself: The same CDR3 arises from other DNA sequences in this sample as well. This chain links TRBV5-1 with TRBJ1-1; a weak D match, TRBD1 (5 bases). The germline gives CDR1 SGHRS, CDR2 YFSETQ. The CDR3 has 14 amino acids. Trimming shortened V by 0 bases and J by 4 bases, and 10 bases separated the two germline ends. CDR3 sequence reads: CASSLAQGGTEAFF. In DNA form, the CDR3 reads TGCGCCAGCAGCTTGGCCCAGGGTGGCACTGAAGCTTTCTTT.

The chain carries TRBV10-3 and TRBJ1-5; D call uncertain. The CDR3 length is 12 residues. V was shortened by 10 bases and J by 1 base, with 8 bases between the two germline ends. Germline loops: CDR1 ENHRY, CDR2 SYGVKD. CDR3 nucleotides: TGTGCCACCGGACGGAGCAATCAGCCCCAGCATTTT. Protein product: CATGRSNQPQHF.

The chain carries TRBV5-1 and TRBJ2-6; D not certain. The CDR3 extends over 15 amino acids. V was clipped by 1 base and J by 4 bases, with 9 bases between them. CDR1 is SGHRS, CDR2 YFSETQ, per germline. CDR3 DNA: TGCGCCAGCAGCTTGATAGGGATGGGGGCCAACGTCCTGACTTTC. Protein product: CASSLIGMGANVLTF. The entire variable domain, with the rest obtained from reference TRBV5-1 and TRBJ2-6, is as follows: KAGVTQTPRYLIKTRGQQVTLSCSPISGHRSVSWYQQTPGQGLQFLFEYFSETQRNKGNFPGRFSGRQFSNSRSEMNVSTLELGDSALYLCASSLIGMGANVLTFGAGSRLTVL.

The rearrangement uses TRBV18 and TRBJ1-1, with 8 bases that match TRBD1. Germline-derived CDR1 and CDR2 are KGHSH and LQKENI. Trimming cost V 4 bases and J 4 bases; bases outside gene matches: 5. The CDR3 sequence is 14 residues long. The CDR3 region has the DNA TGTGCCAGCTCACAACGACAGGGGAGCACTGAAGCTTTCTTT. Translation: CASSQRQGSTEAFF. Supplemented by reference TRBV18 and TRBJ1-1, the full variable domain reads NAGVMQNPRHLVRRRGQEARLRCSPMKGHSHVYWYRQLPEEGLKFMVYLQKENIIDESGMPKERFSAEFPKEGPSILRIQQVVRGDSAAYFCASSQRQGSTEAFFGQGTRLTVV.

This chain connects TRBV28 to TRBJ2-1, with D possibly being TRBD1 (8 bases). Germline V gene lookup returns CDR1 MDHEN and CDR2 SYDVKM. V was shortened by 5 bases and J by 1 base, with 15 bases between the two germline ends. This CDR3 has 16 residues. CDR3: CASSTPQGGSYNEQFF. The CDR3 DNA is TGTGCCAGCAGTACCCCACAGGGGGGGTCCTACAATGAGCAGTTCTTC. The variable domain in full, completed from reference TRBV28 and TRBJ2-1, reads DVKVTQSSRYLVKRTGEKVFLECVQDMDHENMFWYRQDPGLGLRLIYFSYDVKMKEKGDIPEGYSVSREKKERFSLILESASTNQTSMYLCASSTPQGGSYNEQFFGPGTRLTVL.

The rearrangement uses TRBV2 and TRBJ2-5; D is unclear. The CDR3 is 11 amino acids. Germline loops: CDR1 SNHLY, CDR2 FYNNEI. The germline V and J ends were trimmed by 3 bases and 4 bases, with 3 bases remaining between them. The CDR3 nucleotides read TGTGCCAGCAGTGACTCAGAGACCCAGTACTTC. Translated, it gives CASSDSETQYF.

This chain connects TRBV12-3 or TRBV12-4 to TRBJ2-1, with D possibly TRBD2 on 6 matching bases. The germline V and J ends were trimmed by 2 bases and 7 bases, with 9 bases remaining between them. The CDR3 has 13 amino acids. The DNA of the CDR3 is TGTGCCAGCAGTTTATTCGGGGGTAATGAGCAGTTCTTC. It codes for CASSLFGGNEQFF.

The chain combines TRBV6-5 with TRBJ1-5; D possibly corresponds to TRBD1 (5 bases). This CDR3 has 15 amino acids. V lost 6 bases and J lost 2, with 14 bases in between. Germline V lookup: CDR1 MNHEY, CDR2 SVGAGI. The CDR3 sequence: CASRSQGGGNQPQHF. In DNA, the CDR3 is TGTGCCAGCAGGAGTCAGGGTGGTGGCAATCAGCCCCAGCATTTT.

The rearrangement uses TRBV28 and TRBJ2-3, with 9 bases fitting TRBD2. From germline, CDR1 is MDHEN and CDR2 SYDVKM. Trimming removed 3 bases from V and 6 bases from J; junction bases left unmatched: 13. The CDR3 contains 17 residues. CDR3 region: CASSFPPGTSLPDTQYF. CDR3 in DNA: TGTGCCAGCAGTTTTCCTCCCGGGACTAGCTTACCGGATACGCAGTATTTT.

The V and J genes are TRBV5-1 and TRBJ1-1; maybe TRBD1 (6 bases). Per the germline V gene, CDR1 is SGHRS and CDR2 is YFSETQ. The CDR3 totals 14 residues. V lost 0 bases to trimming and J lost 4 bases, with 10 bases between them. The CDR3 protein is CASSLEQGFTEAFF. As DNA, the CDR3 is TGCGCCAGCAGCTTGGAGCAGGGGTTCACTGAAGCTTTCTTT.

The chain is built from TRBV28 and TRBJ2-2, with 12 positions matching TRBD2. CDR3 size: 17 residues. Per the germline V gene, CDR1 is MDHEN and CDR2 is SYDVKM. V shed 6 bases, J shed 4 bases, and the junction held 9 bases outside the gene matches. The CDR3 loop is CASSPPSGRAGTGELFF. CDR3 nucleotide sequence: TGTGCCAGCAGCCCTCCTAGCGGGAGGGCCGGCACCGGGGAGCTGTTTTTT. Full variable domain (outside the CDR3, taken from reference TRBV28 and TRBJ2-2): DVKVTQSSRYLVKRTGEKVFLECVQDMDHENMFWYRQDPGLGLRLIYFSYDVKMKEKGDIPEGYSVSREKKERFSLILESASTNQTSMYLCASSPPSGRAGTGELFFGEGSRLTVL.

This chain uses TRBV11-1 with TRBJ2-3; no clear D. V lost 3 bases and J lost 0, with 7 bases in between. This CDR3 comprises 14 residues. Germline V lookup: CDR1 SGHAT, CDR2 FQDESV (reference sequence). CDR3 loop: CASSLKHSTDTQYF. CDR3 in DNA: TGTGCCAGCAGCTTGAAGCATAGCACAGATACGCAGTATTTT.

The chain links TRBV30 to TRBJ1-4, with D hard to call. Trimming shortened V by 0 bases and J by 8 bases, and 10 bases separated the two germline ends. Germline-derived CDR1 and CDR2 are GTSNPN and SVGIG (reference sequence). CDR3 size: 13 residues. Here the CDR3 DNA reads TGTGCCTGGAGTGTACCCCCGATCGAAAAACTGTTTTTT. Translating gives CAWSVPPIEKLFF.

V gene TRBV27 combines with J gene TRBJ2-7; the D is unclear. This CDR3 contains 14 residues. Deletions cut 8 bases from V and 3 bases from J, with 17 bases between. Germline-derived CDR1 and CDR2 are MNHEY and SMNVEV (reference sequence). The DNA for the CDR3 is TGTGCCAGCTCCGACACACTCTTGGTCTACGAGCAGTACTTC. Residues: CASSDTLLVYEQYF.

The genes are TRBV28 and TRBJ2-7, with no clear D. CDR1 and CDR2 from the germline V gene are MDHEN and SYDVKM. This CDR3 has 13 amino acids. V lost 6 bases and J lost 5, with 14 bases in between. The CDR3 sequence: CASSLMGFDEQYF. For the CDR3, the DNA is TGTGCCAGCAGCCTCATGGGGTTCGACGAGCAGTACTTC.

The rearrangement joins TRBV7-6 to TRBJ2-1, with TRBD1 matching over 11 bases. The V gene end was trimmed by 4 bases and the J gene end by 5 bases; junction bases not matched to a gene: 13. CDR3 length equals 18 residues. Germline CDR1 reads SGHVS; CDR2 reads FNYEAQ. In nucleotides, the CDR3 is TGTGCCAGCAGCTCCTACCGGACAGGGGGCCCACTTAACAATGAGCAGTTCTTC. Protein product: CASSSYRTGGPLNNEQFF.

V and J are TRBV27 and TRBJ2-4; possibly TRBD1 for D (6 bases). Trimming removed 4 bases at V and 7 bases at J, with 14 bases between. Germline V CDR1 and CDR2: MNHEY, SMNVEV (reference sequence). This CDR3 comprises 14 residues. The CDR3 bases are TGTGCCAGCAGTTCGGGGACACTTGGGAACATTCAGTACTTC. It encodes CASSSGTLGNIQYF.

This chain uses TRBV6-5 with TRBJ1-5; 8 bases match TRBD1. The CDR3 is 14 residues long. Trimming at V came to 5 bases and at J to 5 bases, leaving 5 bases not matched to a gene. Germline V gene data show CDR1 as MNHEY and CDR2 as SVGAGI. The CDR3 protein is CASSLTGVHQPQHF. Here the CDR3 DNA reads TGTGCCAGCAGTCTGACAGGGGTGCATCAGCCCCAGCATTTT.

The chain recombines TRBV30 with TRBJ2-5; 7 positions match TRBD2. Trimming at V came to 1 base and at J to 5 bases, leaving 1 base not matched to a gene. The CDR3 covers 12 residues. Per germline, CDR1 GTSNPN and CDR2 SVGIG (reference sequence). The CDR3 spells CAWSAGRETQYF. The CDR3 DNA reads as TGTGCCTGGAGTGCCGGGAGGGAGACCCAGTACTTC.

V usage is TRBV6-5 and J usage is TRBJ1-2; D is unresolved. Germline V gene data show CDR1 as MNHEY and CDR2 as SVGAGI. The length of the CDR3 is 16 residues. Trimming took 2 bases from V and 4 from J, leaving 17 bases between them. CDR3 loop: CASSYPWTQVSYGYTF. The CDR3 DNA follows: TGTGCCAGCAGTTACCCCTGGACGCAAGTAAGCTATGGCTACACCTTC.

The chain has TRBV9 and TRBJ1-2; D unresolved. Germline assignment: CDR1 SGDLS and CDR2 YYNGEE. V was clipped by 7 bases and J by 5 bases, with 12 bases between them. The CDR3 covers 12 residues. The CDR3 region has the DNA TGTGCCAGCGGAGAGCGGAGGTATGGCTACACCTTC. It encodes CASGERRYGYTF.

The chain employs TRBV5-1 and TRBJ1-4, with a possible D match to TRBD1 (5 bases). Trimming pared 0 bases from V and 7 bases from J, leaving 13 bases between. The germline V gene has CDR1 SGHRS and CDR2 YFSETQ. CDR3 length: 15 residues. Here the CDR3 DNA reads TGCGCCAGCAGCTTGGTCCCGGGGCAGAGTGAAAAACTGTTTTTT. Protein: CASSLVPGQSEKLFF.

This sequence joins TRBV19 and TRBJ1-5; D gene uncertain. The CDR3 sequence is 14 residues long. Germline V gene data show CDR1 as LNHDA and CDR2 as SQIVND (reference sequence). V dropped 0 bases and J dropped 1 base, with 4 bases sitting between them. Here the CDR3 DNA reads TGTGCCAGTAGTATAGATCCCAGCAATCAGCCCCAGCATTTT. This sequence encodes CASSIDPSNQPQHF. Complete variable domain (other parts from reference TRBV19 and TRBJ1-5): DGGITQSPKYLFRKEGQNVTLSCEQNLNHDAMYWYRQDPGQGLRLIYYSQIVNDFQKGDIAEGYSVSREKKESFPLTVTSAQKNPTAFYLCASSIDPSNQPQHFGDGTRLSIL.

This sequence joins TRBV28 and TRBJ1-5, with 9 positions matching TRBD1. The trim removed 5 bases at V and 5 bases at J, leaving 7 bases unmatched. The germline V gene encodes CDR1 MDHEN and CDR2 SYDVKM. This CDR3 contains 15 residues. The CDR3 is CASSNTGQGYQPQHF. The CDR3, as DNA: TGTGCCAGCAGTAATACGGGACAGGGTTATCAGCCCCAGCATTTT. Using reference TRBV28 and TRBJ1-5 for the parts outside the CDR3, the full variable domain is DVKVTQSSRYLVKRTGEKVFLECVQDMDHENMFWYRQDPGLGLRLIYFSYDVKMKEKGDIPEGYSVSREKKERFSLILESASTNQTSMYLCASSNTGQGYQPQHFGDGTRLSIL.

The rearrangement uses TRBV6-5 and TRBJ2-2, with a tentative D call TRBD1 (6 bases). The CDR3 is 14 residues long. V lost 5 bases and J 3 bases, leaving 10 bases between the germline ends. CDR1 is MNHEY, CDR2 SVGAGI, per germline. The DNA of the CDR3 is TGTGCCAGCAGTAAACAGGGAGACACCGGGGAGCTGTTTTTT. This codes for CASSKQGDTGELFF.

The V gene is TRBV5-6, the J gene TRBJ2-5; the match to TRBD1 covers 9 bases. Germline CDR1 is SGHDT and CDR2 is YYEEEE. The CDR3 runs to 18 residues. V was pared by 4 bases and J by 5 bases, with 18 bases of the junction left unmatched. The CDR3 loop reads CASSTRDRVLVGGETQYF. CDR3 sequence (DNA): TGTGCCAGCAGCACCCGGGACAGGGTATTAGTCGGTGGGGAGACCCAGTACTTC.

The chain couples TRBV11-2 to TRBJ1-5; D is possibly TRBD1 (6 bases). The CDR3 sequence is 19 residues long. The germline V and J ends were trimmed by 4 bases and 0 bases, with 22 bases remaining between them. Germline lookup yields CDR1 SGHAT and CDR2 FQNNGV. CDR3 bases: TGTGCCAGCAGCTCTCCCCTGAGGGGACATTCATATAGCAATCAGCCCCAGCATTTT. Amino acids: CASSSPLRGHSYSNQPQHF.

The V call is TRBV9, the J call TRBJ1-2, with D possibly matching TRBD1 (6 bases). Trimming took 1 base from V and 2 from J, leaving 12 bases between them. CDR1 and CDR2 (germline): SGDLS, YYNGEE. CDR3 length: 15 residues. CDR3 nucleotides: TGTGCCAGCAGCGTAAGAGGGACACTGAACTATGGCTACACCTTC. It translates to CASSVRGTLNYGYTF.